The rows below give T cell receptor beta chains drawn from one sample of a study of shared clonotypes between healthy human individuals. Measured with immunoSEQ multiplex PCR; TCRdb has only the in-frame clones, and not every one. The top ten hold about 0.25% of the sample, which has 760,000 or so clones, around 96% seen once. Sequences were obtained from naive CD8+ T cells sorted from blood. The receptors were sampled from a man aged 25 to 45 in good health. The CDR3 runs from the conserved cysteine through the conserved F or W. The D gene is left open where the match is weak. Size values are once, few and many counts, or a class for expanded clones, and some rows have none.

J gene: TRBJ2-7; clone size: -; V gene: TRBV7-7; D gene: TRBD1; CDR3 DNA: TGTGCCAGCAGCTTAGGTTACAGGGGCGACCACGAGCAGTACTTC; CDR3 protein: CASSLGYRGDHEQYF
J gene: TRBJ2-5; clone size: -; V gene: TRBV5-1; D gene: TRBD2; CDR3 DNA: TGCGCCAGCAGCCAACACAAGACTAGCCCTACTACACCCAAAGAGACCCAGTACTTC; CDR3 protein: CASSQHKTSPTTPKETQYF
J gene: TRBJ1-2; clone size: -; V gene: TRBV28; D gene: TRBD1; CDR3 DNA: TGTGCCAGCAGTCAAGACAGGGGCTATGGCTACACCTTC; CDR3 protein: CASSQDRGYGYTF
J gene: TRBJ2-5; clone size: -; V gene: TRBV9; D gene: -; CDR3 DNA: TGTGCCAGCAGCCATATGGAGAGGGGCCAAGAGACCCAGTACTTC; CDR3 protein: CASSHMERGQETQYF
J gene: TRBJ2-7; clone size: -; V gene: TRBV5-1; D gene: -; CDR3 DNA: TGCGCCAGCAGCTTGGGGCCTGGCTCCTTCTACGAGCAGTACTTC; CDR3 protein: CASSLGPGSFYEQYF
J gene: TRBJ1-2; clone size: -; V gene: TRBV30; D gene: TRBD1; CDR3 DNA: TGTGCCTGGAGTGCTTCCGGGACAGGGGTCTATGGCTACACCTTC; CDR3 protein: CAWSASGTGVYGYTF
J gene: TRBJ1-4; clone size: once; V gene: TRBV27; D gene: TRBD1; CDR3 DNA: TGTGCCAGCAGTCGGACAGGACCAACTAATGAAAAACTGTTTTTT; CDR3 protein: CASSRTGPTNEKLFF
J gene: TRBJ2-1; clone size: -; V gene: TRBV7-9; D gene: -; CDR3 DNA: TGTGCCAGCAGCCCGTACGCAAGTACCAATGAGCAGTTCTTC; CDR3 protein: CASSPYASTNEQFF
J gene: TRBJ1-1; clone size: -; V gene: TRBV4-1; D gene: -; CDR3 DNA: TGCGCCAGCAGCCAAATTACAGGGACTGAAGCTTTCTTT; CDR3 protein: CASSQITGTEAFF
J gene: TRBJ1-4; clone size: -; V gene: TRBV29-1; D gene: -; CDR3 DNA: TGCAGCGTTGAAGATAGGGCGGCTAATGAAAAACTGTTTTTT; CDR3 protein: CSVEDRAANEKLFF
J gene: TRBJ1-2; clone size: -; V gene: TRBV23-1; D gene: -; CDR3 DNA: TGCGCCAGCAGTCAGAGACAGAACTATGGCTACACCTTC; CDR3 protein: CASSQRQNYGYTF
J gene: TRBJ2-7; clone size: -; V gene: TRBV29-1; D gene: TRBD1; CDR3 DNA: TGCAGCGCGGGACAGGGAGACTACGAGCAGTACTTC; CDR3 protein: CSAGQGDYEQYF
J gene: TRBJ1-5; clone size: -; V gene: TRBV4-1; D gene: -; CDR3 DNA: TGCGCCAGCAGCCAAGACGGGCAGACCGGTCAGCCCCAGCATTTT; CDR3 protein: CASSQDGQTGQPQHF
J gene: TRBJ2-7; clone size: -; V gene: TRBV14; D gene: -; CDR3 DNA: TGTGCCAGCAGCCAAGTAACGGGACCCTACGAGCAGTACTTC; CDR3 protein: CASSQVTGPYEQYF
J gene: TRBJ2-4; clone size: -; V gene: TRBV18; D gene: TRBD1; CDR3 DNA: TGTGCCAGCCCAAGGACAGGTCCGCCACTAGCCAAAAACATTCAGTACTTC; CDR3 protein: CASPRTGPPLAKNIQYF
J gene: TRBJ2-7; clone size: -; V gene: TRBV7-6; D gene: TRBD1; CDR3 DNA: TGTGCCAGCAGCTTAGCCGGGGACAGCTACGAGCAGTACTTC; CDR3 protein: CASSLAGDSYEQYF
J gene: TRBJ2-3; clone size: -; V gene: TRBV6-1; D gene: TRBD1; CDR3 DNA: TGTGCCAGCAGCCGACAGGGGCGCACAGATACGCAGTATTTT; CDR3 protein: CASSRQGRTDTQYF
J gene: TRBJ2-7; clone size: -; V gene: TRBV6-1; D gene: -; CDR3 DNA: TGTGCCAGCAGTGTTGACAGTTTCGCCTACGAGCAGTACTTC; CDR3 protein: CASSVDSFAYEQYF
J gene: TRBJ1-2; clone size: once; V gene: TRBV7-8; D gene: -; CDR3 DNA: TGTGCCAGCAGCCCCCCTTTGGGCAGTCCCAAGTATGGCTACACCTTC; CDR3 protein: CASSPPLGSPKYGYTF
J gene: TRBJ2-5; clone size: -; V gene: TRBV7-6; D gene: TRBD2; CDR3 DNA: TGTGCCAGCAGCTTAGCGCGGGTAGCGGGAGAGGAGACCCAGTACTTC; CDR3 protein: CASSLARVAGEETQYF
J gene: TRBJ1-1; clone size: -; V gene: TRBV7-7; D gene: -; CDR3 DNA: TGTGCTAGCAGCTTAGTGGGGACCGAGAACACTGAAGCTTTCTTT; CDR3 protein: CASSLVGTENTEAFF
J gene: TRBJ2-1; clone size: -; V gene: TRBV27; D gene: -; CDR3 DNA: TGTGCCAGCAGGTATACAGGGAGTACCTACAATGAGCAGTTCTTC; CDR3 protein: CASRYTGSTYNEQFF
J gene: TRBJ1-5; clone size: -; V gene: TRBV6-6; D gene: -; CDR3 DNA: TGTGCCAGCAGCCCCGGGGGAGGGCAGGGGCCCCAGCATTTT; CDR3 protein: CASSPGGGQGPQHF
J gene: TRBJ2-1; clone size: -; V gene: TRBV27; D gene: -; CDR3 DNA: TGTGCCAGCAGTTTAACTCTGGAGACGGGACCCGTCTACAATGAGCAGTTCTTC; CDR3 protein: CASSLTLETGPVYNEQFF
J gene: TRBJ1-2; clone size: -; V gene: TRBV9; D gene: TRBD1; CDR3 DNA: TGTGCCAGCAGCCTTCTACCGGGACAGGGGGCGAGTGGCTACACCTTC; CDR3 protein: CASSLLPGQGASGYTF
J gene: TRBJ2-2; clone size: once; V gene: TRBV6-4; D gene: -; CDR3 DNA: TGTGCCAGCACGGACACGAACACCGGGGAGCTGTTTTTT; CDR3 protein: CASTDTNTGELFF
J gene: TRBJ1-2; clone size: -; V gene: TRBV11-2; D gene: -; CDR3 DNA: TGTGCCAGCAGCTTAGCGGGCCAGGGGCACTATGGCTACACCTTC; CDR3 protein: CASSLAGQGHYGYTF
J gene: TRBJ1-2; clone size: -; V gene: TRBV5-4; D gene: TRBD1; CDR3 DNA: TGTGCCAGCAGCTTGGGGACAGGGGATGGTGGCTACACCTTC; CDR3 protein: CASSLGTGDGGYTF
J gene: TRBJ2-5; clone size: -; V gene: TRBV2; D gene: TRBD2; CDR3 DNA: TGTGCCAGCAGTACTCTAGCGGGAGGGTACCAAGAGACCCAGTACTTC; CDR3 protein: CASSTLAGGYQETQYF
J gene: TRBJ2-1; clone size: -; V gene: TRBV27; D gene: -; CDR3 DNA: TGTGCCAGCAGGCAGTTTAACCCCTACAATGAGCAGTTCTTC; CDR3 protein: CASRQFNPYNEQFF
J gene: TRBJ2-2; clone size: once; V gene: TRBV7-9; D gene: TRBD1; CDR3 DNA: TGTGCCAGCAGACAACAGGGGACCGGGGAGCTGTTTTTT; CDR3 protein: CASRQQGTGELFF
J gene: TRBJ2-7; clone size: -; V gene: TRBV28; D gene: TRBD1; CDR3 DNA: TGTGCCAGCAGTCAGGACAGGCGGATCCACGAGCAGTACTTC; CDR3 protein: CASSQDRRIHEQYF
J gene: TRBJ1-2; clone size: -; V gene: TRBV6-6; D gene: TRBD1; CDR3 DNA: TGTGCCAGCAGTTACAATGCCGGGACAGGGGAAGGCTACACCTTC; CDR3 protein: CASSYNAGTGEGYTF
J gene: TRBJ1-1; clone size: -; V gene: TRBV5-1; D gene: -; CDR3 DNA: TGCGCCAGCAGCCAGGAGATGGAGAGGAGAGAGGAAGCTTTCTTT; CDR3 protein: CASSQEMERREEAFF
J gene: TRBJ1-3; clone size: -; V gene: TRBV11-2; D gene: -; CDR3 DNA: TGTGCCAGCGGTACTCAGGACGAGCCCCTTGGAAACACCATATATTTT; CDR3 protein: CASGTQDEPLGNTIYF
J gene: TRBJ2-1; clone size: few; V gene: TRBV27; D gene: -; CDR3 DNA: TGTGCCAGCAGTGCCACGAAGCGCGTACTGTTCTTC; CDR3 protein: CASSATKRVLFF
J gene: TRBJ1-1; clone size: -; V gene: TRBV5-5; D gene: -; CDR3 DNA: TGTGCCAGCAGGAAGGGGGATTGGAACACTGAAGCTTTCTTT; CDR3 protein: CASRKGDWNTEAFF
J gene: TRBJ1-1; clone size: -; V gene: TRBV2; D gene: -; CDR3 DNA: TGTGCCAGCGGTTACGGGATGAACACTGAAGCTTTCTTT; CDR3 protein: CASGYGMNTEAFF
J gene: TRBJ1-1; clone size: -; V gene: TRBV29-1; D gene: TRBD1; CDR3 DNA: TGCAGCGTCTGGGACAGGGGGCACGCTGAAGCTTTCTTT; CDR3 protein: CSVWDRGHAEAFF
J gene: TRBJ2-1; clone size: -; V gene: TRBV11-2; D gene: TRBD2; CDR3 DNA: TGTGCCAGCAGCTTAGGGACTAGCGGGAGATACAATGAGCAGTTCTTC; CDR3 protein: CASSLGTSGRYNEQFF
J gene: TRBJ2-1; clone size: -; V gene: TRBV15; D gene: -; CDR3 DNA: TGTGCCACCAGCAGAGTATCGGGCAATGAGCAGTTCTTC; CDR3 protein: CATSRVSGNEQFF
J gene: TRBJ2-5; clone size: -; V gene: TRBV7-6; D gene: TRBD2; CDR3 DNA: TGTGCCAGCAGCCCACGAAGGACTAGCGGGAGGGCCGGGGGAGAGACCCAGTACTTC; CDR3 protein: CASSPRRTSGRAGGETQYF
J gene: TRBJ2-7; clone size: -; V gene: TRBV27; D gene: -; CDR3 DNA: TGTGCCAGCAGTTTCCAACAGGGTCTCCTCTACGAGCAGTACTTC; CDR3 protein: CASSFQQGLLYEQYF
J gene: TRBJ2-1; clone size: -; V gene: TRBV19; D gene: -; CDR3 DNA: TGTGCCAGTAGTATCGGACTACAGGGGCAGTTCTTC; CDR3 protein: CASSIGLQGQFF
J gene: TRBJ1-1; clone size: -; V gene: TRBV2; D gene: -; CDR3 DNA: TGTGCCACCCAACCCTGGACCGAAGCTTTCTTT; CDR3 protein: CATQPWTEAFF
J gene: TRBJ2-3; clone size: once; V gene: TRBV27; D gene: TRBD1; CDR3 DNA: TGTGCCAGCAGTTCGCCCCGGGACAGGGCTAAGAGGAAAGATACGCAGTATTTT; CDR3 protein: CASSSPRDRAKRKDTQYF
J gene: TRBJ2-2; clone size: once; V gene: TRBV5-5; D gene: -; CDR3 DNA: TGTGCCAGCAGATTGAACTTCGGGCACGGGCAGGGGTCCACCGGGGAGCTGTTTTTT; CDR3 protein: CASRLNFGHGQGSTGELFF
J gene: TRBJ2-7; clone size: -; V gene: TRBV4-3; D gene: TRBD1; CDR3 DNA: TGCGCCAGCAGCCATGGGACAGGGGATGACGAGCAGTACTTC; CDR3 protein: CASSHGTGDDEQYF
J gene: TRBJ2-1; clone size: -; V gene: TRBV9; D gene: -; CDR3 DNA: TGTGCCAGCAGCCCCCCTGGGTCCTACAATGAGCAGTTCTTC; CDR3 protein: CASSPPGSYNEQFF
J gene: TRBJ2-1; clone size: once; V gene: TRBV11-2; D gene: -; CDR3 DNA: TGTGCCAGCTTCACCTTGGGCGGGTCCTACAATGAGCAGTTCTTC; CDR3 protein: CASFTLGGSYNEQFF
J gene: TRBJ2-1; clone size: -; V gene: TRBV27; D gene: TRBD2; CDR3 DNA: TGTGCCAGCAGTTTGACTAGCGGGAGGAATGAGCAGTTCTTC; CDR3 protein: CASSLTSGRNEQFF
J gene: TRBJ1-3; clone size: once; V gene: TRBV9; D gene: -; CDR3 DNA: TGTGCCAGCAGCGACAGTGGAAACACCATATATTTT; CDR3 protein: CASSDSGNTIYF
J gene: TRBJ2-7; clone size: -; V gene: TRBV18; D gene: -; CDR3 DNA: TGTGCCAGCTCACCAGGACACTCCTACGAGCAGTACTTC; CDR3 protein: CASSPGHSYEQYF
J gene: TRBJ2-3; clone size: -; V gene: TRBV5-1; D gene: TRBD2; CDR3 DNA: TGCGCCAGCAGCTTGGAGGGACTAGCGGGAGGCGCAGATACGCAGTATTTT; CDR3 protein: CASSLEGLAGGADTQYF
J gene: TRBJ1-1; clone size: -; V gene: TRBV2; D gene: TRBD1; CDR3 DNA: TGTGCCAGCAGTGGGGGGGGACAGCGGGTTTCGGTAGAAGCTTTCTTT; CDR3 protein: CASSGGGQRVSVEAFF